This TCR beta chain was captured in a study of T cells in Graves' hyperthyroidism and ophthalmopathy. Study results and caveats: Among clonotypes expanded in thyroid above 0.001, most were also found in blood.

What was amplified from RNA transcripts were TCR beta CDR3 regions. RT-PCR in the first round (using the HTBI primer set) targeted the TCR CDR3. MiXCR, applied by TCRdb to the multiplex PCR reads, yields one record per CDR3 protein. This table has roughly 500,000 distinct CDR3 sequences, 46% appearing once. Researchers barred patients who had uncontrolled infection, other autoimmune disease, pregnancy or lactation. V was pared by 4 bases and J by 6 bases, with 8 bases of the junction left unmatched. The germline V gene has CDR1 SGHRS and CDR2 YFSETQ. The CDR3 extends over 14 amino acids. A note on this clonotype: No antigen is known for it.

The sample consisted of peripheral blood or thyroid tissue (not recorded which). The chain uses TRBV5-1 and TRBJ1-2; 8 nucleotides align to TRBD1. This TCR was recovered from an adult woman with Graves' disease, either hyperthyroidism or ophthalmopathy (not recorded which). CDR3 in amino acids: CASSMIDRGHGYTF. As DNA, the CDR3 is TGCGCCAGCAGCATGATAGACAGGGGCCATGGCTACACCTTC.